Listed below are T cell receptor beta chains from one sample, sequenced in a study of T cell changes during pregnancy in multiple sclerosis. Produced via immunoSEQ multiplex PCR; TCRdb's table is partial and in-frame only. The sample consists of about 80,000 clones, 92% of them appearing once. The starting material was peripheral blood, obtained before pregnancy. The source of these receptors is a female donor with multiple sclerosis, enrolled in a pregnancy study. The conserved cysteine and the conserved F or W are not part of the CDR3 here. The D gene is left open where the match is weak. Only some rows state a clone size, as once, few, many or a class for expanded clones.

cdr3_aa	v_call	j_call	clone_size	d_call	cdr3_length
AWTTGNYGYT	TRBV30	TRBJ1-2	NA	NA	10
ASRLTGQGTYEQY	TRBV28	TRBJ2-7	once	NA	13
ASSRDRSSTEAF	TRBV18	TRBJ1-1	NA	TRBD1	12
ATSSDGGGLYQPQH	TRBV15	TRBJ1-5	NA	NA	14
ASGGEWVNQPQH	TRBV19	TRBJ1-5	NA	NA	12
ATSPGGPSFDTQY	TRBV15	TRBJ2-3	NA	NA	13
ASSTDWESHGYT	TRBV19	TRBJ1-2	NA	NA	12
AISAGRDEKLF	TRBV10-3	TRBJ1-4	few	NA	11
AWSVQGSSPLH	TRBV30	TRBJ1-6	NA	TRBD1	11
ASSEPGGQETQY	TRBV19	TRBJ2-5	NA	TRBD2	12
ASTLGEFTEAF	TRBV2	TRBJ1-1	NA	NA	11
ASKGQGDQPQH	TRBV2	TRBJ1-5	NA	TRBD1	11
ASSPRKQGSGETQY	TRBV18	TRBJ2-5	NA	TRBD1	14
ASSHTGLGRQPQH	TRBV27	TRBJ1-5	NA	NA	13
ASSQDGSRGYNEQF	TRBV14	TRBJ2-1	NA	NA	14